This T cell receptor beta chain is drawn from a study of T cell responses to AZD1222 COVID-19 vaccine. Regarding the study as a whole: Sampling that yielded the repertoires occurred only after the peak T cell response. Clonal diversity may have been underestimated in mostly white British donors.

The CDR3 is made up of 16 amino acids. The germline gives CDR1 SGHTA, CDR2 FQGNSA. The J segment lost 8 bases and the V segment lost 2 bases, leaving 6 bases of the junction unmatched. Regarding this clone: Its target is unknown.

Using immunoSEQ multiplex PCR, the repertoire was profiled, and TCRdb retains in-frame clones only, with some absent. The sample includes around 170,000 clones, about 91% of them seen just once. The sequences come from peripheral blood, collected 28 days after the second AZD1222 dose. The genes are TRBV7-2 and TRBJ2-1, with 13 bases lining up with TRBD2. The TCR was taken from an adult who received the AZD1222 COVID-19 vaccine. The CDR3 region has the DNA TGTGCCAGCAGCTTACGGACTAGCGGGGGTGTTTATGAGCAGTTCTTC. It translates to CASSLRTSGGVYEQFF.